Below, 3 T cell receptor beta chains from the same sample are listed, as sequenced in a study of T cells in Graves' hyperthyroidism and ophthalmopathy. Amplified TCR beta CDR3 regions derived from RNA transcripts. The HTBI set primed first-round TCR CDR3 RT-PCR. TCRdb ran MiXCR on the multiplex PCR reads and lists one entry per CDR3 protein. The sample carries some 370,000 distinct CDR3 sequences, 11% to 15% recorded once. Sequencing was done on a sample of blood. Source of these receptors: a man in his fifties with Graves' ophthalmopathy.

This clonotype was observed a handful of times. A clone one base away is much larger, so this may be a read error. The limits of the CDR3 on the DNA are not certain, so only TCRdb's listed CDR3 is given. The chain joins TRBV28 to TRBJ2-7; TRBD2, the table's D call, was not compared with the DNA. Ends included, the CDR3 has 17 residues. Per the germline V gene, CDR1 is MDHEN and CDR2 is SYDVKM. CDR3 sequence: CASSSSPGRRKGYEQYF.

The sample holds many counts of this clonotype. This chain links TRBV7-2 with TRBJ2-1; 9 bases are a match to TRBD2. V lost 1 base, J lost 6 bases, and 4 bases stayed unmatched. The length of the CDR3 is 15 residues. Germline lookup yields CDR1 SGHTA and CDR2 FQGNSA. CDR3 sequence (DNA): TGTGCCAGCAGCTTAGGGGCTAGCGGGGTCAATGAGCAGTTCTTC. The encoded protein is CASSLGASGVNEQFF. Complete variable domain (other parts from reference TRBV7-2 and TRBJ2-1): GAGVSQSPSNKVTEKGKDVELRCDPISGHTALYWYRQSLGQGLEFLIYFQGNSAPDKSGLPSDRFSAERTGGSVSTLTIQRTQQEDSAVYLCASSLGASGVNEQFFGPGTRLTVL.

Many counts were recorded for this clonotype. This rearrangement joins TRBV5-1 to TRBJ1-6; no clear D. CDR3 length: 13 residues. The V gene's germline CDR1 is SGHRS and CDR2 YFSETQ. Trimming left V 4 bases short and J 8 bases short, with 10 bases between. For the CDR3, the DNA is TGCGCCAGCAGCGAGGCAGAGGATTCACCCCTCCACTTT. Protein product: CASSEAEDSPLHF.